What follows are 28 T cell receptor beta chains derived from one specimen sequenced in a study of T cell changes during pregnancy in multiple sclerosis. Method: immunoSEQ multiplex PCR; TCRdb's copy keeps in-frame clones and lacks some. The table lists 90,000 or so clones, around 93% of them singletons. The sample was PBMCs, taken in the first trimester of pregnancy. These TCRs come from a female donor in good health, serving as a control in a pregnancy study. Some clones in this sample may be carry-over from other donors' samples.

The rearrangement links TRBV18 to TRBJ1-1, with D possibly TRBD1 on 6 matching bases. The V end lost 2 bases, the J end lost 3 bases, and 19 bases lay between the germline ends. CDR3 length: 17 amino acids. CDR1 and CDR2 (germline): KGHSH, LQKENI. Here the CDR3 reads CASSPSVRGAMDTEAFF. The CDR3 DNA follows: TGTGCCAGCTCACCATCGGTTCGGGGGGCGATGGACACTGAAGCTTTCTTT.

This chain connects TRBV5-4 to TRBJ1-1; D is possibly TRBD1 (5 bases). The ends were cut back, 3 bases at V and 4 bases at J, with 10 bases in the middle. CDR3 length equals 13 residues. Germline values: CDR1 SGHNT, CDR2 YYREEE (reference sequence). The CDR3 DNA reads as TGTGCCAGCAGCTCCGGGGGGAGCACTGAAGCTTTCTTT. Translating gives CASSSGGSTEAFF.

The V and J genes are TRBV9 and TRBJ2-1; TRBD2 matches 11 bases. The CDR3 contains 16 residues. The germline gives CDR1 SGDLS, CDR2 YYNGEE. Trimming at V came to 0 bases and at J to 6 bases, leaving 5 bases not matched to a gene. CDR3 bases: TGTGCCAGCAGCGTAGGGGGACTAGCGGCCATCAATGAGCAGTTCTTC. Protein: CASSVGGLAAINEQFF. Variable domain in full (rest from reference TRBV9 and TRBJ2-1): DSGVTQTPKHLITATGQRVTLRCSPRSGDLSVYWYQQSLDQGLQFLIQYYNGEERAKGNILERFSAQQFPDLHSELNLSSLELGDSALYFCASSVGGLAAINEQFFGPGTRLTVL.

This chain links TRBV18 with TRBJ1-6, with D tentatively TRBD1 (6 bases). The CDR3 contains 14 residues. Germline CDR1 and CDR2: KGHSH and LQKENI. Trimming took off 5 bases at V and 5 bases at J, with 10 bases between the two ends. In DNA form, the CDR3 reads TGTGCCAGCTCAAACAGGGAAAATAATTCACCCCTCCACTTT. Amino acid sequence: CASSNRENNSPLHF.

Here the CDR3 DNA reads TGTGCCAGCACGAGGGTCAGGCTAGCACAGGAGACCCAGTACTTC. It encodes CASTRVRLAQETQYF. The rearrangement joins TRBV6-1 to TRBJ2-5, with a weak D call TRBD2 (5 bases). Germline-derived CDR1 and CDR2 are MNHNS and SASEGT. The CDR3 loop spans 15 amino acids. The V end lost 7 bases, the J end lost 5 bases, and 20 bases lay between the germline ends.

In this sample, this clone turned up a few times. The chain links TRBV7-2 to TRBJ1-5; TRBD1 is a possible D gene (6 bases). The CDR3 loop spans 13 amino acids. Germline assignment: CDR1 SGHTA and CDR2 FQGNSA. Trimming removed 2 bases at V and 7 bases at J, with 9 bases between. The CDR3 sequence: CASSLRGSQPQHF. The CDR3, as DNA: TGTGCCAGCAGCTTAAGGGGGTCCCAGCCCCAGCATTTT. The full variable domain, rest sourced from reference TRBV7-2 and TRBJ1-5, is GAGVSQSPSNKVTEKGKDVELRCDPISGHTALYWYRQSLGQGLEFLIYFQGNSAPDKSGLPSDRFSAERTGGSVSTLTIQRTQQEDSAVYLCASSLRGSQPQHFGDGTRLSIL.

This chain connects TRBV18 to TRBJ2-1; TRBD1 might be the D (6 bases). Germline lookup yields CDR1 KGHSH and CDR2 LQKENI. V lost 3 bases, J lost 4 bases, and 10 bases lay in between. The CDR3 sequence is 14 residues long. CDR3 nucleotide sequence: TGTGCCAGCTCACCCGGACAGTCTTACAATGAGCAGTTCTTC. Encoded protein: CASSPGQSYNEQFF.

The chain has TRBV2 and TRBJ1-1; unclear D gene. Trimming took 1 base from V and 0 from J, leaving 12 bases between them. CDR3 size: 16 residues. Germline V lookup: CDR1 SNHLY, CDR2 FYNNEI. This CDR3 is CASSEGFAGLNTEAFF. The CDR3 nucleotides are TGTGCCAGCAGTGAAGGGTTTGCGGGGTTGAACACTGAAGCTTTCTTT. The entire variable domain, with the rest obtained from reference TRBV2 and TRBJ1-1, is as follows: EPEVTQTPSHQVTQMGQEVILRCVPISNHLYFYWYRQILGQKVEFLVSFYNNEISEKSEIFDDQFSVERPDGSNFTLKIRSTKLEDSAMYFCASSEGFAGLNTEAFFGQGTRLTVV.

The rearrangement links TRBV5-6 to TRBJ2-5; 11 bases line up with TRBD2. The trim removed 3 bases at V and 7 bases at J, leaving 8 bases unmatched. Germline V gene data show CDR1 as SGHDT and CDR2 as YYEEEE. The CDR3 totals 15 residues. As DNA, the CDR3 is TGTGCCAGCAGCTGGCAGACTAGCGGGGTGGTGACCCAGTACTTC. Protein sequence: CASSWQTSGVVTQYF.

This chain connects TRBV6-5 to TRBJ1-2, with 10 bases matching TRBD1. Germline V gene sequence: CDR1 MNHEY, CDR2 SVGAGI. The ends lost 2 bases at V and 4 bases at J; junction bases unmatched: 4. The CDR3 length is 15 residues. Here the CDR3 DNA reads TGTGCCAGCAGTTACCGGGGACAGGGGAGCTATGGCTACACCTTC. Its protein is CASSYRGQGSYGYTF.

This sequence joins TRBV11-2 and TRBJ1-4, with D possibly matching TRBD1 (5 bases). Germline assignment: CDR1 SGHAT and CDR2 FQNNGV. The germline V and J ends were trimmed by 3 bases and 3 bases, with 17 bases remaining between them. This CDR3 is 17 amino acids long. The CDR3 nucleotides read TGTGCCAGCAGCTTTGCGGGATTTGGGACTCCTAATGAAAAACTGTTTTTT. This codes for CASSFAGFGTPNEKLFF. Full variable domain (rest looked up from reference TRBV11-2 and TRBJ1-4): EAGVAQSPRYKIIEKRQSVAFWCNPISGHATLYWYQQILGQGPKLLIQFQNNGVVDDSQLPKDRFSAERLKGVDSTLKIQPAKLEDSAVYLCASSFAGFGTPNEKLFFGSGTQLSVL.

The chain is built from TRBV5-1 and TRBJ2-7; tentative D call: TRBD1 (5 bases). The CDR3 length is 13 residues. The germline gives CDR1 SGHRS, CDR2 YFSETQ. Trimming removed 0 bases from V and 2 bases from J, with 6 bases in between. CDR3 sequence (DNA): TGCGCCAGCAGCTTGGGCAGGGCCTACGAGCAGTACTTC. Encoded protein: CASSLGRAYEQYF. Complete variable domain (other parts from reference TRBV5-1 and TRBJ2-7): KAGVTQTPRYLIKTRGQQVTLSCSPISGHRSVSWYQQTPGQGLQFLFEYFSETQRNKGNFPGRFSGRQFSNSRSEMNVSTLELGDSALYLCASSLGRAYEQYFGPGTRLTVT.

The chain combines TRBV28 with TRBJ2-1; 12 nucleotides match TRBD2. Trimming removed 5 bases from V and 9 bases from J; junction bases left unmatched: 14. Germline assignment: CDR1 MDHEN and CDR2 SYDVKM. This CDR3 comprises 17 residues. The CDR3 sequence is CASSPAQASGGVGEQFF. The CDR3 DNA is TGTGCCAGCAGTCCCGCGCAGGCTAGCGGGGGGGTGGGTGAGCAGTTCTTC.

This chain uses TRBV19 with TRBJ1-3, with D perhaps matching TRBD1 (6 bases). Germline V CDR1 and CDR2: LNHDA, SQIVND (reference sequence). The CDR3 contains 14 residues. V was trimmed by 7 bases and J by 2 bases, leaving 12 bases between them. CDR3 sequence: CASTPDSAGNTIYF. The CDR3 nucleotides read TGTGCCAGTACCCCGGACAGCGCTGGAAACACCATATATTTT.

In this sample, this clone turned up once. In nucleotides, the CDR3 is TGTGCCAGCAGCTCCCGATCGGGGAAAAGCTCCTACGAGCAGTACTTC. Residues: CASSSRSGKSSYEQYF. The rearrangement joins TRBV11-2 to TRBJ2-7; tentatively, D is TRBD2 (5 bases). The CDR3 runs 16 residues. V lost 4 bases and J 0 bases, leaving 16 bases between the germline ends. Germline V lookup: CDR1 SGHAT, CDR2 FQNNGV.

This clone was counted between two and nine times. CDR3 residues: CASSGQGDQPQHF. In DNA, the CDR3 is TGTGCCAGCAGTGGACAGGGCGATCAGCCCCAGCATTTT. The chain couples TRBV27 to TRBJ1-5; 8 bases are a match to TRBD1. This CDR3 region has 13 residues. V lost 5 bases and J lost 5; bases outside the gene matches: 2. In germline, CDR1 is MNHEY, CDR2 SMNVEV (reference sequence).

The sample holds one count of this clone. The gene calls are TRBV5-8 and TRBJ2-7; D is uncertain. The length of the CDR3 is 15 residues. From germline, CDR1 is SGHTS and CDR2 YDEGEE. Between the trimmed V and J ends, which lost 4 bases and 0 bases, there was a span of 14 bases. CDR3 sequence: CASSVPSRSSYEQYF. The CDR3 DNA follows: TGTGCCAGCAGCGTCCCGAGCAGGTCCTCCTACGAGCAGTACTTC.

The J gene is TRBJ2-5, the V gene TRBV19; 10 bases are a match to TRBD2. TRBJ2-7 matches the DNA end more closely, so the J call is doubtful. Germline assignment: CDR1 LNHDA and CDR2 SQIVND (reference sequence). This CDR3 has 17 amino acids. The CDR3 spells CASSRSLGLADSYEQYF. The CDR3 DNA follows: TGTGCCAGTAGTAGGTCCCTCGGACTAGCGGACTCCTACGAGCAGTACTTC.

This rearrangement joins TRBV28 to TRBJ2-7; no reliable D call. V was shortened by 6 bases and J by 4 bases, with 7 bases between the two germline ends. The germline CDR1 and CDR2 sequences are MDHEN and SYDVKM. The CDR3 has 11 amino acids. The CDR3 sequence is CASSLNYEQYF. The CDR3 region has the DNA TGTGCCAGCAGCCTTAATTACGAGCAGTACTTC.

This chain connects TRBV19 to TRBJ2-2, with 9 nucleotides matching TRBD2. Germline V gene sequence: CDR1 LNHDA, CDR2 SQIVND (reference sequence). The CDR3 sequence is 17 residues long. Germline trimming cut 3 bases from V and 0 bases from J; bases unmatched to any gene: 5. The CDR3 here is CASSIGASGTNTGELFF. DNA of the CDR3: TGTGCCAGTAGTATTGGGGCTAGCGGGACGAACACCGGGGAGCTGTTTTTT.

This sequence joins TRBV6-8 and TRBJ1-5; D gene uncertain. CDR1 MNHGY and CDR2 SAAAGT come from the germline V gene. The CDR3 spans 16 residues. Trimming left V 7 bases short and J 5 bases short, with 21 bases between. The CDR3 sequence: CASTLQASAEYQPQHF. As DNA, the CDR3 is TGTGCCAGCACCCTCCAGGCCTCAGCCGAGTATCAGCCCCAGCATTTT.

This clone occurred a few times. The V gene is TRBV30, the J gene TRBJ1-2, with a weak D call TRBD1 (5 bases). Trimming shortened V by 3 bases and J by 10 bases, and 15 bases separated the two germline ends. CDR1 and CDR2 (germline): GTSNPN, SVGIG (reference sequence). The CDR3 is 12 amino acids. The CDR3 region is CAWSGGALVYTF. The CDR3 DNA is TGTGCCTGGAGCGGAGGGGCGCTCGTCTACACCTTC.

V and J are TRBV4-2 and TRBJ2-3; TRBD2 matches 11 bases. The junction had 2 bases not matched to a gene; V was cut back by 6 bases and J by 3 bases. The CDR3 covers 14 residues. CDR1 and CDR2 from the germline V gene are LGHNA and YNFKEQ. The CDR3 is CASSSGRATDTQYF. CDR3 in DNA: TGTGCCAGCAGTAGCGGGAGGGCGACAGATACGCAGTATTTT.

The chain links TRBV2 to TRBJ2-1; no definite D call. Deletions cut 10 bases from V and 4 bases from J, with 5 bases between. Germline V gives CDR1 SNHLY, CDR2 FYNNEI. The CDR3 is made up of 10 amino acids. CDR3 protein: CATTYNEQFF. CDR3 sequence (DNA): TGTGCCACCACATACAATGAGCAGTTCTTC. Looking up the rest from reference TRBV2 and TRBJ2-1 gives the full variable domain: EPEVTQTPSHQVTQMGQEVILRCVPISNHLYFYWYRQILGQKVEFLVSFYNNEISEKSEIFDDQFSVERPDGSNFTLKIRSTKLEDSAMYFCATTYNEQFFGPGTRLTVL.

The chain is built from TRBV5-4 and TRBJ2-2; TRBD1 might be the D (6 bases). The CDR3 sequence is 16 residues long. CDR1 and CDR2 (germline): SGHNT, YYREEE (reference sequence). V shed 0 bases and J shed 3 bases, with 12 bases lying between them. CDR3 nucleotide sequence: TGTGCCAGCAGCTTGGTAGTGACAGGTGACACCGGGGAGCTGTTTTTT. It yields the protein CASSLVVTGDTGELFF. Variable domain in full (rest from reference TRBV5-4 and TRBJ2-2): ETGVTQSPTHLIKTRGQQVTLRCSSQSGHNTVSWYQQALGQGPQFIFQYYREEENGRGNFPPRFSGLQFPNYSSELNVNALELDDSALYLCASSLVVTGDTGELFFGEGSRLTVL.

The rearrangement links TRBV7-9 to TRBJ1-1; TRBD1 agrees at 10 bases. CDR1 SEHNR and CDR2 FQNEAQ come from the germline V gene (reference sequence). With V trimmed by 5 bases and J by 5 bases, 14 bases remained unmatched. The CDR3 is made up of 17 amino acids. CDR3: CASSPALRTGGGTEAFF. CDR3 in DNA: TGTGCCAGCAGCCCCGCTCTCCGGACAGGGGGTGGTACTGAAGCTTTCTTT.

This chain joins TRBV25-1 and TRBJ2-1; D perhaps matches TRBD2 (6 bases). Germline V gene sequence: CDR1 MGHDK, CDR2 SYGVNS. V shed 7 bases and J shed 3 bases, with 13 bases lying between them. The CDR3 runs to 14 residues. The CDR3 DNA is TGTGCCAGCAACCAGGGAGGCTTCTACAATGAGCAGTTCTTC. Encoded protein: CASNQGGFYNEQFF.

The chain recombines TRBV18 with TRBJ1-1, with D perhaps matching TRBD1 (6 bases). Germline V gene sequence: CDR1 KGHSH, CDR2 LQKENI. V gave up 3 bases and J gave up 5 bases, with 13 bases separating them. This CDR3 region has 14 residues. CDR3 DNA: TGTGCCAGCTCACCGGGGGCCCCACGGACTGAAGCTTTCTTT. It encodes CASSPGAPRTEAFF.